This passage covers 6 T cell receptor beta chains from one sample sequenced in a study of cytomegalovirus exposure and HLA in healthy donors. Primers: 60 Vbeta forward and 13 Jbeta reverse. Only in-frame clones appear in the TCRdb table, and some are missing; sequencing was by immunoSEQ multiplex PCR. The sample contains roughly 120,000 clones, about three quarters of which appear only once. Sequencing used PBMCs. Every receptor here comes from a woman aged 40 to 49 in good health and CMV-seropositive.

The V gene is TRBV7-3, the J gene TRBJ2-3; TRBD1 is a possible D gene (6 bases). CDR3 size: 13 residues. V was cut by 4 bases and J by 6 bases, with 11 bases left in between. The germline CDR1 and CDR2 sequences are SGHTA and FQGTGA. Written as DNA, the CDR3 is TGTGCCAGCAGCTCATACAGGGCGGATACGCAGTATTTT. Translation: CASSSYRADTQYF.

This clone was recorded a few times. This sequence joins TRBV7-2 and TRBJ2-1, with 14 bases identical to TRBD2. This CDR3 is 16 amino acids long. Germline V gives CDR1 SGHTA, CDR2 FQGNSA. J was trimmed by 8 bases and V by 7 bases; bases with no gene match: 10. CDR3 nucleotide sequence: TGTGCCAGCACCCGGACTAGCGGGGGGCCTGACTATGAGCAGTTCTTC. Its protein is CASTRTSGGPDYEQFF.

A few counts support this clone. The chain uses TRBV6-1 and TRBJ1-5; D is undetermined. Trimming took 6 bases from V and 2 from J, leaving 14 bases between them. There are 15 residues in the CDR3. Germline V gene sequence: CDR1 MNHNS, CDR2 SASEGT. The CDR3 here is CASSAAAVGNQPQHF. The CDR3 DNA is TGTGCCAGCAGCGCGGCGGCCGTGGGCAATCAGCCCCAGCATTTT.

This chain links TRBV18 with TRBJ1-4, with 9 bases matching TRBD1. The V and J ends lost 6 bases and 6 bases, in that order; junction bases with no gene match: 8. Germline V gene data show CDR1 as KGHSH and CDR2 as LQKENI. The CDR3 runs to 15 residues. In DNA, the CDR3 is TGTGCCAGCTCCCAGCTCACAGGGGGCGATGAAAAACTGTTTTTT. Its translation is CASSQLTGGDEKLFF.

The rearrangement uses TRBV10-3 and TRBJ2-2; a possible D gene is TRBD2 (6 bases). V gave up 6 bases and J gave up 3 bases, with 17 bases separating them. Germline V lookup: CDR1 ENHRY, CDR2 SYGVKD. The CDR3 runs 16 residues. For the CDR3, the DNA is TGTGCCATCAGGTCCCGGGAGCGCTCCGACACCGGGGAGCTGTTTTTT. Residues: CAIRSRERSDTGELFF.

The chain links TRBV7-9 to TRBJ1-5; unclear D gene. Trimming shortened V by 6 bases and J by 3 bases, and 12 bases separated the two germline ends. The germline gives CDR1 SEHNR, CDR2 FQNEAQ (reference sequence). The CDR3 consists of 14 residues. CDR3 sequence: CASSKTGFNQPQHF. In DNA, the CDR3 is TGTGCCAGCAGTAAAACGGGTTTCAATCAGCCCCAGCATTTT.